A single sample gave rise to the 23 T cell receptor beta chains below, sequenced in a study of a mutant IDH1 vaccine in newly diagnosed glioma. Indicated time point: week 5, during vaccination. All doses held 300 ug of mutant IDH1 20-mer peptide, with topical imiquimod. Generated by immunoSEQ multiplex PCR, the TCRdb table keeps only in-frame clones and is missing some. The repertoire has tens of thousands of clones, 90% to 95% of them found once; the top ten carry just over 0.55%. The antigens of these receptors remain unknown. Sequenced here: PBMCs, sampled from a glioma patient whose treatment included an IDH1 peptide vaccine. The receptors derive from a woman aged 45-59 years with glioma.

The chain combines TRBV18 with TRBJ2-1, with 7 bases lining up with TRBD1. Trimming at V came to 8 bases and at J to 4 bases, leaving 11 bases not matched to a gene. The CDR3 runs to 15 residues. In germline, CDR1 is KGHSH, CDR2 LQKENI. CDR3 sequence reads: CASQAPGQRYNEQFF. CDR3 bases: TGTGCCAGCCAGGCCCCGGGACAGCGATACAATGAGCAGTTCTTC.

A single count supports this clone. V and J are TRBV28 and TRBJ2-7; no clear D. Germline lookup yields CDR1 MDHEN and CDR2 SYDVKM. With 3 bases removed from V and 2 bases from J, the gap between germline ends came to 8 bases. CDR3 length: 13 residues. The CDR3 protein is CASSLAGPYEQYF. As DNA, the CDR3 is TGTGCCAGCAGTTTGGCCGGTCCCTACGAGCAGTACTTC.

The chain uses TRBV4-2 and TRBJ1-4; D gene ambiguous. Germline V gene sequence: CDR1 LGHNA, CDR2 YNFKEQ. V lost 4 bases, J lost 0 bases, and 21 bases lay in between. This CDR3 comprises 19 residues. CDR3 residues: CASSLPPGQTLATNEKLFF. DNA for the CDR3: TGTGCCAGCAGCCTCCCCCCCGGGCAGACACTTGCAACTAATGAAAAACTGTTTTTT.

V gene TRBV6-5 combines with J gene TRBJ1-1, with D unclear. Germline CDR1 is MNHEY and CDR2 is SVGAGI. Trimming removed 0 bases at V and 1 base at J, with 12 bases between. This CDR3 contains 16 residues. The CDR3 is CASSYSLVLGNTEAFF. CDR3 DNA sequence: TGTGCCAGCAGTTACTCGCTTGTATTGGGGAACACTGAAGCTTTCTTT.

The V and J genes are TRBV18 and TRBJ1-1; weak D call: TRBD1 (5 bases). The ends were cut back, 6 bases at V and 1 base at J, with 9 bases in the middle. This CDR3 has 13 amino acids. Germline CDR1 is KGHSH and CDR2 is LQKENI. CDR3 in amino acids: CASSLGGNTEAFF. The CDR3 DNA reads TGTGCCAGCTCCCTGGGGGGGAACACTGAAGCTTTCTTT.

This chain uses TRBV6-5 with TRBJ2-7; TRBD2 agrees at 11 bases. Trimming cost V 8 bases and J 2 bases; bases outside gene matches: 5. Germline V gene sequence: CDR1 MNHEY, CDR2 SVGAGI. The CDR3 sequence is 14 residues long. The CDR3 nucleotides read TGTGCCAGCTTGGTAGCGGGAGGGACCTACGAGCAGTACTTC. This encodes CASLVAGGTYEQYF.

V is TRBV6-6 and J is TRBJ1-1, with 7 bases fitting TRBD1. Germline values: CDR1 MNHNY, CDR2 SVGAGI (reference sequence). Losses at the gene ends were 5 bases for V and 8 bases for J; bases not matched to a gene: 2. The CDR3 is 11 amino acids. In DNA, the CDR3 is TGTGCCAGCAGTCCGGACAGGGAAGCTTTCTTT. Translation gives CASSPDREAFF.

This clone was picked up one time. The chain's CDR3 is CASSVSFAYNEQFF. The CDR3 nucleotides read TGTGCCAGCAGTGTCTCATTCGCTTACAATGAGCAGTTCTTC. The chain has TRBV2 and TRBJ2-1, with D unresolved. Trimming removed 4 bases at V and 4 bases at J, with 11 bases between. CDR1 and CDR2 from the germline V gene are SNHLY and FYNNEI. The CDR3 has 14 residues.

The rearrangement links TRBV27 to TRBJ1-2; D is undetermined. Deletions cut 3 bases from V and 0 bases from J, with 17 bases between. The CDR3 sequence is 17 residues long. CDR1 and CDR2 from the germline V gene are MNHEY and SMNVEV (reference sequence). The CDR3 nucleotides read TGTGCCAGCAGTTTTGATGGACGCGAAGCCGCTAACTATGGCTACACCTTC. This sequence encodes CASSFDGREAANYGYTF.

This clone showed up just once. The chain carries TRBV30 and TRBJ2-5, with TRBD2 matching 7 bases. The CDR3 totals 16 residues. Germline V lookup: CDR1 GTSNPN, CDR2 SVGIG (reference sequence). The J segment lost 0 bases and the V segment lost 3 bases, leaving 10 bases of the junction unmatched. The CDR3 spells CAWRTASGHYQETQYF. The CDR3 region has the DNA TGTGCCTGGAGAACGGCTAGCGGCCATTACCAAGAGACCCAGTACTTC.

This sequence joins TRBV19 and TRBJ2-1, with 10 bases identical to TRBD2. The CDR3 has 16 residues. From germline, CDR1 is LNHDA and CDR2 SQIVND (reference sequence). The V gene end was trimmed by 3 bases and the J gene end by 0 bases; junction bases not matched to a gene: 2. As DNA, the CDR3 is TGTGCCAGTAGTATTAGCGGGAGGCCCTCCTACAATGAGCAGTTCTTC. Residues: CASSISGRPSYNEQFF.

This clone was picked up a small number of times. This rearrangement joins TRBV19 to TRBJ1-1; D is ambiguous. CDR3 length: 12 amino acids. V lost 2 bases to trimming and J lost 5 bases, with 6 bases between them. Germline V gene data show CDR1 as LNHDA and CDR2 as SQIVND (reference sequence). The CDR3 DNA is TGTGCCAGTAGTATATCCAGGACTGAAGCTTTCTTT. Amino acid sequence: CASSISRTEAFF.

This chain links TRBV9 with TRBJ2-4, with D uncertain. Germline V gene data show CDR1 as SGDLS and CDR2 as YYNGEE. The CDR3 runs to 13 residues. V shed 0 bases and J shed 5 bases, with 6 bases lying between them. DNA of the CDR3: TGTGCCAGCAGCGTAGGGGCAGAAAACATTCAGTACTTC. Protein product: CASSVGAENIQYF.

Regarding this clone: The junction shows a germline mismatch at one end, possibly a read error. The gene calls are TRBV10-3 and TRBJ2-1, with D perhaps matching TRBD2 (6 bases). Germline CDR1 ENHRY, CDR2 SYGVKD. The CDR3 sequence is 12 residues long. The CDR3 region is CAIRDSNNEQFF. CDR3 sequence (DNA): TGTGCCATAAGGGACTCCAACAATGAGCAGTTCTTC.

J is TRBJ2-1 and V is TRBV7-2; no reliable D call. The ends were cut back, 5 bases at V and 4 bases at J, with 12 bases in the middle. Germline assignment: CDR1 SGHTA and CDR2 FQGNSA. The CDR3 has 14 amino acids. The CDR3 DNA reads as TGTGCCAGCAGCCCTTTGGCTCTATACAATGAGCAGTTCTTC. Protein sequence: CASSPLALYNEQFF.

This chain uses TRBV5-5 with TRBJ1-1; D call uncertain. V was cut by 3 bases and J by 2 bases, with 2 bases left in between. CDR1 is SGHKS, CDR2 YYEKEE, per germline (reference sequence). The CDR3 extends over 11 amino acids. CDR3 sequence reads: CASSSNTEAFF. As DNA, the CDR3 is TGTGCCAGCAGCTCTAACACTGAAGCTTTCTTT.

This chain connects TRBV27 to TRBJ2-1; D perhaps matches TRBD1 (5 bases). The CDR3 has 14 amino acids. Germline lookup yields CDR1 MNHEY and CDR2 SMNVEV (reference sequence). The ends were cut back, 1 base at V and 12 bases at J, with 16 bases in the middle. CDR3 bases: TGTGCCAGCAGTTTATGGAGAGTTCACAGGCGGCAGTTCTTC. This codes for CASSLWRVHRRQFF.

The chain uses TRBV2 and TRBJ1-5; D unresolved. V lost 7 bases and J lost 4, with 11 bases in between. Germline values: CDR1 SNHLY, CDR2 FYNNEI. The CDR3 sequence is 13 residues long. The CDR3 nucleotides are TGTGCCAGCAAAAACGATAGAAATCAGCCCCAGCATTTT. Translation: CASKNDRNQPQHF.

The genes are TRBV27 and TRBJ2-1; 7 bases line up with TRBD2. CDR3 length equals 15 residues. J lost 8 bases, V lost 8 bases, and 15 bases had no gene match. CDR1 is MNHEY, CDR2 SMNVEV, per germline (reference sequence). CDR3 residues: CASSAAGVLAHEQFF. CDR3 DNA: TGTGCCAGCTCGGCCGCGGGAGTATTGGCCCATGAGCAGTTCTTC.

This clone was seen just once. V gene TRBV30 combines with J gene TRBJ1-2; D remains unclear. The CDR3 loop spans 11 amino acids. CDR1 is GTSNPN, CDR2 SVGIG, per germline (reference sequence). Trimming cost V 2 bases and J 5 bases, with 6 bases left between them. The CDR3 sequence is CAWSQGYGYTF. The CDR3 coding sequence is TGTGCCTGGAGTCAAGGATATGGCTACACCTTC.

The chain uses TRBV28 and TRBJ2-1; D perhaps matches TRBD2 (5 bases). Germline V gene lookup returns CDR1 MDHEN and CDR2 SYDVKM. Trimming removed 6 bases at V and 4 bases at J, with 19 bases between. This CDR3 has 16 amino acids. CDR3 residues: CASSLLYATGYNEQFF. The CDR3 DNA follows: TGTGCCAGCAGCCTGCTCTACGCGACGGGGTACAATGAGCAGTTCTTC.

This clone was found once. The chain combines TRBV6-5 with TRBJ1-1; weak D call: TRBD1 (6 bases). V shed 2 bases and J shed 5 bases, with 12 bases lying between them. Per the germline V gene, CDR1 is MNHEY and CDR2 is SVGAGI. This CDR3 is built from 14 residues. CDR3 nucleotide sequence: TGTGCCAGCAGTTACGGGCAGGGGCAAACTGAAGCTTTCTTT. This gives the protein CASSYGQGQTEAFF.

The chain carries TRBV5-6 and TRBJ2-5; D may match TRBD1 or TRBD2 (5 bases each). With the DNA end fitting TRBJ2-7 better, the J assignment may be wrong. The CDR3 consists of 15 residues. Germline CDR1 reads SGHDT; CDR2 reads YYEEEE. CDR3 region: CASSPGGTVVYEQYF. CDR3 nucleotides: TGTGCCAGCAGCCCAGGTGGGACCGTGGTCTACGAGCAGTACTTC.